These T cell receptor beta chains were read from a single sample in a study of blood T cells in healthy people across ages. TCRdb independently ran MiXCR on the 5' RACE reads; one entry per CDR3 protein. The sample contains some 1.4 million distinct CDR3 sequences, 40% to 50% of which appear only once. Material for sequencing was blood. These receptor sequences come from a woman between 18 and 29 years old in good health. Each CDR3 is given with its conserved first and last residue. The order of the fields is D gene, clone size, V gene, J gene, CDR3 length, CDR3 protein, CDR3 DNA. A D gene is named only where the DNA matches it firmly. Expanded clones are given a class, and other clones once, few, many or no size at all.

d_gene: NA
abundance: few
v_gene: TRBV18
j_gene: TRBJ1-1
len: 14
CDR3aa: CASSPRTESTEAFF
CDR3nt: TGTGCCAGCTCACCACGGACAGAAAGTACTGAAGCTTTCTTT

d_gene: NA
abundance: NA
v_gene: TRBV7-2
j_gene: TRBJ2-7
len: 13
CDR3aa: CASSRRLPYEQYF
CDR3nt: TGTGCCAGCAGCCGTAGGTTACCCTACGAGCAGTACTTC

d_gene: NA
abundance: few
v_gene: TRBV5-5
j_gene: TRBJ1-2
len: 13
CDR3aa: CASSRISTGGYTF
CDR3nt: TGTGCCAGCAGCCGCATTTCTACGGGAGGCTACACCTTC

d_gene: TRBD2
abundance: few
v_gene: TRBV20-1
j_gene: TRBJ2-7
len: 17
CDR3aa: CSARALAGGLAPYEQYF
CDR3nt: TGCAGTGCTAGAGCCTTAGCGGGGGGCCTCGCCCCCTACGAGCAGTACTTC

d_gene: NA
abundance: NA
v_gene: TRBV3-1
j_gene: TRBJ2-4
len: 16
CDR3aa: CASSQFAGRMENIQYF
CDR3nt: TGTGCCAGCAGCCAATTCGCGGGACGGATGGAAAACATTCAGTACTTC

d_gene: TRBD1
abundance: NA
v_gene: TRBV20-1
j_gene: TRBJ2-7
len: 15
CDR3aa: CSARDGDRGSYEQYF
CDR3nt: TGCAGTGCTAGAGACGGGGACAGGGGTTCCTACGAGCAGTACTTC

d_gene: TRBD2
abundance: NA
v_gene: TRBV4-2
j_gene: TRBJ2-3
len: 21
CDR3aa: CASSQDRASGGGVSSTDTQYF
CDR3nt: TGTGCCAGCAGCCAAGATCGGGCTAGCGGGGGTGGCGTCTCTAGCACAGATACGCAGTATTTT

d_gene: TRBD1
abundance: NA
v_gene: TRBV27
j_gene: TRBJ2-1
len: 14
CDR3aa: CASSWGTGTNEQFF
CDR3nt: TGTGCCAGCAGTTGGGGGACAGGGACTAATGAGCAGTTCTTC

d_gene: NA
abundance: few
v_gene: TRBV6-5
j_gene: TRBJ2-1
len: 14
CDR3aa: CASGPGQSYNEQFF
CDR3nt: TGTGCCAGCGGCCCGGGACAATCCTACAATGAGCAGTTCTTC

d_gene: TRBD1
abundance: NA
v_gene: TRBV15
j_gene: TRBJ1-5
len: 17
CDR3aa: CATSRDDRGYSNQPQHF
CDR3nt: TGTGCCACCAGCAGAGACGACAGGGGCTATAGCAATCAGCCCCAGCATTTT

d_gene: NA
abundance: NA
v_gene: TRBV20-1
j_gene: TRBJ2-3
len: 12
CDR3aa: CSASPLTDTQYF
CDR3nt: TGCAGTGCTAGCCCCCTTACAGATACGCAGTATTTT

d_gene: NA
abundance: NA
v_gene: TRBV19
j_gene: TRBJ1-2
len: 15
CDR3aa: CASSIGHQPNHGYTF
CDR3nt: TGTGCCAGTAGTATTGGGCACCAGCCGAACCATGGCTACACCTTC

d_gene: TRBD1
abundance: NA
v_gene: TRBV29-1
j_gene: TRBJ2-5
len: 13
CDR3aa: CSGRQGVGETQYF
CDR3nt: TGCAGCGGGCGACAGGGGGTAGGGGAGACCCAGTACTTC

d_gene: NA
abundance: NA
v_gene: TRBV19
j_gene: TRBJ2-1
len: 13
CDR3aa: CASSIGSRDEQFF
CDR3nt: TGTGCCAGTAGTATCGGCTCCCGGGATGAGCAGTTCTTC